Below, one T cell receptor beta chain is given with its context. The antigen is unknown. Germline CDR1 SEHNR, CDR2 FQNEAQ (reference sequence). J was trimmed by 5 bases and V by 2 bases; bases with no gene match: 7. This CDR3 has 15 amino acids. From the 5' RACE reads, TCRdb called clonotypes with MiXCR, one entry per CDR3 protein. The table lists hundreds of thousands of distinct CDR3 sequences, 20% to 25% of them singletons. This entry comes from a study of identical twins. Study-level points and caveats: Rather than following the same donors, the conclusions depended on cross-sectional statistical analysis.

In addition, the sample was reused for a study of T cells expressing NK-cell markers. That source reports: Source material for TCR beta repertoires consisted of sorted CD3+CD56+NKG2C+, CD3+CD56+NKG2C- and CD3+CD56-NKG2C+ T cells. Among the experiments, several used an anti-gamma-delta TCR antibody to restrict sorting to alpha-beta TCR T cells. There were a handful of donors in whom these clonotypes also led the CD3+CD56-NKG2C+ fraction.

The sequence derives from a woman aged 18-29 years in good health. This sequence joins TRBV7-9 and TRBJ2-5; 8 bases map to TRBD1. Input material: PBMCs. CDR3 loop: CASSLNRGAGETQYF. The CDR3 nucleotides read TGTGCCAGCAGCTTAAACAGGGGGGCCGGGGAGACCCAGTACTTC.